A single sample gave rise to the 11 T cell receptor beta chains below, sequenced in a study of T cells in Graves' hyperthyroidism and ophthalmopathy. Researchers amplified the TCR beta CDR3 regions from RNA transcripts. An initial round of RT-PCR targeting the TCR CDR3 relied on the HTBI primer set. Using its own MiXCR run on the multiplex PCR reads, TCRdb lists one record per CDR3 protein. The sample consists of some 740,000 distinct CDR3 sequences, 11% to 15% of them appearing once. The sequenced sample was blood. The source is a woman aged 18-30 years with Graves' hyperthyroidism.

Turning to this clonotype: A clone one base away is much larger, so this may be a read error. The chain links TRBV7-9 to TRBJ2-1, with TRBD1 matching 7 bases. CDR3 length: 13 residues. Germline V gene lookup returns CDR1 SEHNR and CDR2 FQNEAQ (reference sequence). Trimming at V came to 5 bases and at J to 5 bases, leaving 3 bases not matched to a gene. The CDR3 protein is CASSTGTDNEQFF. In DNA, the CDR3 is TGTGCCAGCAGCACCGGGACAGACAATGAGCAGTTCTTC.

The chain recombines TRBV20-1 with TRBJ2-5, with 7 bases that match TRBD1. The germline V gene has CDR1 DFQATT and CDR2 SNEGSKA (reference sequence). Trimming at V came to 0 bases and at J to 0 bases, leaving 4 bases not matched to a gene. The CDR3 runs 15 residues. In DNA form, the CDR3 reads TGCAGTGCTAGAGAAAGGGACAGCAACCAAGAGACCCAGTACTTC. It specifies CSARERDSNQETQYF.

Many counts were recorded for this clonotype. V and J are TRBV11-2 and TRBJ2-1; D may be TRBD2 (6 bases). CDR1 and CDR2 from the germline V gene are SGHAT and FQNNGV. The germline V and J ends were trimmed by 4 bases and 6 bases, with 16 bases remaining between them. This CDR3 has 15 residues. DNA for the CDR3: TGTGCCAGCAGCTCGCAAACCGGGACTCCCAATGAGCAGTTCTTC. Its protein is CASSSQTGTPNEQFF.

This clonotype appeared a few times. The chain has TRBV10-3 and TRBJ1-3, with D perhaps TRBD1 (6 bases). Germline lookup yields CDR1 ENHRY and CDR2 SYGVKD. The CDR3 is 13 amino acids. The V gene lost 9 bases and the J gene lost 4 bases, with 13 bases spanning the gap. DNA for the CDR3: TGTGCCATATCGAGGGGGGAAGGAAACACCATATATTTT. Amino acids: CAISRGEGNTIYF.

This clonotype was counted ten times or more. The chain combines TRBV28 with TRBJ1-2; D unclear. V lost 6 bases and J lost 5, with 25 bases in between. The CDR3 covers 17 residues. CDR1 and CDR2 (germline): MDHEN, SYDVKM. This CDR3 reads CASSVPGHSTRRYGYTF. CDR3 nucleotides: TGTGCCAGCAGCGTACCGGGCCATAGTACCCGACGGTATGGCTACACCTTC.

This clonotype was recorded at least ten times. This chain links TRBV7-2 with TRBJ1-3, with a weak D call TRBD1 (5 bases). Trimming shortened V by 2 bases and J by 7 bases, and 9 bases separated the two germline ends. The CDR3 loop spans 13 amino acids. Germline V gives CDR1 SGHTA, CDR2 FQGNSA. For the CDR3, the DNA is TGTGCCAGCAGCTTAAATAGGGGCAACACCATATATTTT. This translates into CASSLNRGNTIYF.

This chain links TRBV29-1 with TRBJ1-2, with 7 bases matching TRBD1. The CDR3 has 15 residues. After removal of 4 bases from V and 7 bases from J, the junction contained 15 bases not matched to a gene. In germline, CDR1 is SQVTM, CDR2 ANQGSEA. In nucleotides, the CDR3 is TGCAGCGTTGCGGAAAATGACAGGGTTCCTTCTGGCTACACCTTC. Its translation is CSVAENDRVPSGYTF. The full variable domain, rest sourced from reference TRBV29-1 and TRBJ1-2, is SAVISQKPSRDICQRGTSLTIQCQVDSQVTMMFWYRQQPGQSLTLIATANQGSEATYESGFVIDKFPISRPNLTFSTLTVSNMSPEDSSIYLCSVAENDRVPSGYTFGSGTRLTVV.

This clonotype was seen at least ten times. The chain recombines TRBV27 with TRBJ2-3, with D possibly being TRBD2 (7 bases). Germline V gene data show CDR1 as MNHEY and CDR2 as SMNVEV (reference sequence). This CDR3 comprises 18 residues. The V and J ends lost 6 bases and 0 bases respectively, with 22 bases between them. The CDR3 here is CASSPRGGARGSTDTQYF. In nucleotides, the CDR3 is TGTGCCAGCAGCCCCCGTGGGGGGGCGAGGGGTAGCACAGATACGCAGTATTTT.

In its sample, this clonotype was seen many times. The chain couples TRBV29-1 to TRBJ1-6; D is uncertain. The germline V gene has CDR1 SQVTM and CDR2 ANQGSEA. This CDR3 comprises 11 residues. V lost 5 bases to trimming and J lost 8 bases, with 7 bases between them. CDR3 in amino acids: CSVRVDSPLHF. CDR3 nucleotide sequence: TGCAGCGTTCGGGTCGATTCACCCCTCCACTTT. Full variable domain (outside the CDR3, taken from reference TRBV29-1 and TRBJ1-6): SAVISQKPSRDICQRGTSLTIQCQVDSQVTMMFWYRQQPGQSLTLIATANQGSEATYESGFVIDKFPISRPNLTFSTLTVSNMSPEDSSIYLCSVRVDSPLHFGNGTRLTVT.

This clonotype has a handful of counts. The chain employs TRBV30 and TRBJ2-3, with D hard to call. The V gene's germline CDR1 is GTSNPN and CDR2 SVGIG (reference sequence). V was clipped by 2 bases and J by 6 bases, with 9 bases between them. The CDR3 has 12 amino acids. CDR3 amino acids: CAWSNPPDTQYF. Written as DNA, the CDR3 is TGTGCCTGGAGTAACCCTCCGGATACGCAGTATTTT.

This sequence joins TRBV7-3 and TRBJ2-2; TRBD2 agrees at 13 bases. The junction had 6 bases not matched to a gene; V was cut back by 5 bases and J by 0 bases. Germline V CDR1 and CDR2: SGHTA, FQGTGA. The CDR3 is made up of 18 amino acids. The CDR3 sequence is CASSRKGTSGTNTGELFF. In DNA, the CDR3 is TGTGCCAGCAGCCGAAAAGGGACTAGCGGGACGAACACCGGGGAGCTGTTTTTT. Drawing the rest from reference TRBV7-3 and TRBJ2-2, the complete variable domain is GAGVSQTPSNKVTEKGKYVELRCDPISGHTALYWYRQSLGQGPEFLIYFQGTGAADDSGLPNDRFFAVRPEGSVSTLKIQRTERGDSAVYLCASSRKGTSGTNTGELFFGEGSRLTVL.